What follows describes a single TCR beta chain. Its antigen is unidentified. These data come from a study of CD8+ T cells in alopecia areata. Notes on the study in general: Lesional scalp, especially alopecia totalis/universalis, showed higher clonality than normal scalp. Expanded CD8+ clones among the top 100, and scalp clonality, were significantly decreased by tofacitinib.

Extracted RNA was reverse transcribed, and the resulting cDNA served as sequencing template. Some clones are missing from TCRdb's copy, which holds only in-frame ones; the method was immunoSEQ multiplex PCR. This sample has about 140,000 clones, with around 86% found just once. Germline loops: CDR1 SQVTM, CDR2 ANQGSEA. The CDR3 consists of 17 residues. Unmatched junction bases numbered 3, after V lost 0 bases and J lost 0 bases. Stated treatment: oral pan-JAK inhibitor, 5-10 mg twice daily. This sequence originates from a human donor with alopecia areata. Here the sequenced sample was CD8+ T cells sorted from blood, taken at week 4, from a patient treated with tofacitinib. This chain uses TRBV29-1 with TRBJ2-3, with 13 bases identical to TRBD2. For the CDR3, the DNA is TGCAGCGTTGAAGATTGGACTAGCGGGAGTAGCACAGATACGCAGTATTTT. It translates to CSVEDWTSGSSTDTQYF.